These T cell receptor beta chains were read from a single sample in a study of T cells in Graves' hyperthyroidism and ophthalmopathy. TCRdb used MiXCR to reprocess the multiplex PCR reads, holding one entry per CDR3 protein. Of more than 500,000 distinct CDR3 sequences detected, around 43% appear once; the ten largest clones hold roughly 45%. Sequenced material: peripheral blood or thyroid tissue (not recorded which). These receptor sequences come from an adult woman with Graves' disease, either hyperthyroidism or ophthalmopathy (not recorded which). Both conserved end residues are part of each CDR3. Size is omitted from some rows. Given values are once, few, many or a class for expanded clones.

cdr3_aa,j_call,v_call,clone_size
CASSFNSGGSQETQYF,TRBJ2-5,TRBV19,many
CASSAILNTEAFF,TRBJ1-1,TRBV2,many
CASSPLRAIGDYGYTF,TRBJ1-2,TRBV14,-
CASTLGSYEQYF,TRBJ2-7,TRBV28,few
CSGVDQETQYF,TRBJ2-5,TRBV20-1,many
CASRPRSLATNEKLFF,TRBJ1-4,TRBV10-2,-
CAISDSGSATYEQYF,TRBJ2-7,TRBV10-3,-
CASSLVPRDLSDTQYF,TRBJ2-3,TRBV7-9,-
CASSQDRGNEQYF,TRBJ2-7,TRBV14,many
CASSEIVMNTEAFF,TRBJ1-1,TRBV2,-
CASSLSGGRSNQPQHF,TRBJ1-5,TRBV7-8,once
CASSSRSRRIGYTF,TRBJ1-2,TRBV19,-
CASSQEQRQGSSNTF,TRBJ1-2,TRBV3-1,-
CASSPLVSGSGELFF,TRBJ2-2,TRBV7-3,-
CASSPDREGTQYF,TRBJ2-5,TRBV14,few
CASSLDRDSLPYGYTF,TRBJ1-2,TRBV7-2,few
CSASSAGDPMPYQPQHF,TRBJ1-5,TRBV20-1,-
CASSPSVTGELFF,TRBJ2-2,TRBV7-6,-
CSAPLPGGLAQETQYF,TRBJ2-5,TRBV20-1,many
CAWARLAGEQYF,TRBJ2-7,TRBV30,-
CASKGNQPQHF,TRBJ1-5,TRBV19,few
CASSLERVGYGYTF,TRBJ1-2,TRBV7-8,-
CSARGGASGTYEQYF,TRBJ2-7,TRBV20-1,few
CASRMTEEAFF,TRBJ1-1,TRBV6-6,few
CSARDLALQETQYF,TRBJ2-5,TRBV20-1,-
CASSQGVRRTPTYEQYF,TRBJ2-7,TRBV4-1,-
CASSKDENYGYTF,TRBJ1-2,TRBV7-9,-
CAIRQMNTEAFF,TRBJ1-1,TRBV10-3,-
CATSSATNQPQHF,TRBJ1-5,TRBV24-1,-
CSAGDPNTIYF,TRBJ1-3,TRBV20-1,-
CASRVGFEAFF,TRBJ1-1,TRBV10-2,-
CASSLAAGIVTEAFF,TRBJ1-1,TRBV7-9,-
CSALRDSSYEQYF,TRBJ2-7,TRBV20-1,many
CATSRHDRDRGPSNQPQHF,TRBJ1-5,TRBV15,-
CASSIDRSISYEQYF,TRBJ2-7,TRBV11-1,-
CASPPSGDYEQYF,TRBJ2-7,TRBV7-9,-
CASSLSTLSNTEAFF,TRBJ1-1,TRBV7-9,many
CSAGTLTNTGELFF,TRBJ2-2,TRBV29-1,many
CAITQSNTEAFF,TRBJ1-1,TRBV10-3,-
CSARDWRRQGEAFF,TRBJ1-1,TRBV20-1,many
CASSYNPRTGEPFYEQYF,TRBJ2-7,TRBV6-6,-
CASSPPSGFHRELFF,TRBJ2-2,TRBV7-9,-
CASSLGGERQQYF,TRBJ2-7,TRBV7-8,-
CSAKGQGTSYEQYF,TRBJ2-7,TRBV20-1,many
CASKTGINYEQYF,TRBJ2-7,TRBV7-8,-
CASREGLNYGYTF,TRBJ1-2,TRBV6-1,-
CASSPGQGIDGYTF,TRBJ1-2,TRBV5-4,once
CASSLRRQETQYF,TRBJ2-5,TRBV7-9,-
CSARTGTAYSNQPQHF,TRBJ1-5,TRBV20-1,many